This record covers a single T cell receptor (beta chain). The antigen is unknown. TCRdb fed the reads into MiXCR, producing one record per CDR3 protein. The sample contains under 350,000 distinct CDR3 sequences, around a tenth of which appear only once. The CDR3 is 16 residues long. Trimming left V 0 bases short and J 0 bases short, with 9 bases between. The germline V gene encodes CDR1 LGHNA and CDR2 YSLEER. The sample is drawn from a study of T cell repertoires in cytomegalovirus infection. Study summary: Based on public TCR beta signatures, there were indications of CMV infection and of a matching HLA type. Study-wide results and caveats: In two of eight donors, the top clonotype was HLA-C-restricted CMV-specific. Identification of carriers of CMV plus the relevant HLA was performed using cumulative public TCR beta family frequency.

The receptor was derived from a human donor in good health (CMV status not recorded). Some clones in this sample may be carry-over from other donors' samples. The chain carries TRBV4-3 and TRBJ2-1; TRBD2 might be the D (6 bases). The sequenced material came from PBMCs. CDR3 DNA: TGCGCCAGCAGCCAAGATATCGGGAGCTCCTACAATGAGCAGTTCTTC. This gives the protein CASSQDIGSSYNEQFF.